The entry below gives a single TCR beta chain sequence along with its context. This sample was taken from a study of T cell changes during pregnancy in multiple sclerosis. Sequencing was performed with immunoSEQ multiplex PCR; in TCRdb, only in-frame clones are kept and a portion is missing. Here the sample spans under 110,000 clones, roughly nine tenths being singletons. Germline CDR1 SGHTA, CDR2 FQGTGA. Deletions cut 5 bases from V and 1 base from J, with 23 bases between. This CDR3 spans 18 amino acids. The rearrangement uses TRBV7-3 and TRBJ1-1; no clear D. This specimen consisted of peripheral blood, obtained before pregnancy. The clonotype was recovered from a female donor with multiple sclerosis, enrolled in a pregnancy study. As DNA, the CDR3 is TGTGCCAGCAGCCCCGTTTTCGCGGGAATTGGAGGGAACACTGAAGCTTTCTTT. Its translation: CASSPVFAGIGGNTEAFF.